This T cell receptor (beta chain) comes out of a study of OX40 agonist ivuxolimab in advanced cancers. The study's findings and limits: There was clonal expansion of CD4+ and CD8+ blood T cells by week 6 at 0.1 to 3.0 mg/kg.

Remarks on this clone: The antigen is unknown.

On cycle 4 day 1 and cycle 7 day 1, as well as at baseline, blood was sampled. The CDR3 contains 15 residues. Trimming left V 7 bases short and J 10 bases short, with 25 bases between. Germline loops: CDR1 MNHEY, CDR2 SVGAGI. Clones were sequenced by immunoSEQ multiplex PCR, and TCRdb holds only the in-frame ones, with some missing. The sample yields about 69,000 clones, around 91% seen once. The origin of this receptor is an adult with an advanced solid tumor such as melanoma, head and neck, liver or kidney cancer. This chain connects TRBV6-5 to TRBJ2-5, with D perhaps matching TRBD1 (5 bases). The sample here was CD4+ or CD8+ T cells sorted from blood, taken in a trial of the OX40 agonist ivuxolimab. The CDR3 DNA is TGTGCCAGCACTGGGATTGGTACAGGTGTAAGACACCAGTACTTC. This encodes CASTGIGTGVRHQYF.